Shown below are 24 T cell receptor beta chains from a single sample sequenced in a study of OX40 agonist ivuxolimab in advanced cancers. The repertoire was sequenced with immunoSEQ multiplex PCR; TCRdb's copy has only in-frame clones and lacks some. Counted here are roughly 35,000 clones, around 80% occurring once; the ten biggest clones make up roughly 9.8%. The starting material was CD4+ or CD8+ T cells sorted from blood, obtained in a trial of the OX40 agonist ivuxolimab. The source of these receptors is an adult with an advanced solid tumor such as melanoma, head and neck, liver or kidney cancer.

The sample holds a few counts of this clone. The rearrangement links TRBV19 to TRBJ1-6, with D tentatively TRBD1 (6 bases). Trimming took 3 bases from V and 9 from J, leaving 12 bases between them. Germline CDR1 LNHDA, CDR2 SQIVND (reference sequence). CDR3 length: 14 amino acids. DNA of the CDR3: TGTGCCAGTAGTATTGGGGGCACCGGTTCACCCCTCCACTTT. Translated: CASSIGGTGSPLHF.

This chain connects TRBV5-5 to TRBJ1-2; D gene unclear. Germline loops: CDR1 SGHKS, CDR2 YYEKEE (reference sequence). V was cut by 3 bases and J by 6 bases, with 15 bases left in between. The CDR3 contains 14 residues. Here the CDR3 DNA reads TGTGCCAGCAGCTCCCGGGCCCTGGGCGATGGCTACACCTTC. Translated, it gives CASSSRALGDGYTF. Complete variable domain (other parts from reference TRBV5-5 and TRBJ1-2): DAGVTQSPTHLIKTRGQQVTLRCSPISGHKSVSWYQQVLGQGPQFIFQYYEKEERGRGNFPDRFSARQFPNYSSELNVNALLLGDSALYLCASSSRALGDGYTFGSGTRLTVV.

The chain couples TRBV5-6 to TRBJ1-1; D is unresolved. The CDR3 contains 14 residues. The V gene lost 0 bases and the J gene lost 1 base, with 7 bases spanning the gap. Looked up from germline, CDR1 is SGHDT and CDR2 is YYEEEE. The DNA of the CDR3 is TGTGCCAGCAGCTTGGGACACCCGAACACTGAAGCTTTCTTT. Its protein is CASSLGHPNTEAFF.

The chain is built from TRBV30 and TRBJ2-7; the match to TRBD1 covers 7 bases. Germline CDR1 GTSNPN, CDR2 SVGIG (reference sequence). The trim removed 1 base at V and 3 bases at J, leaving 12 bases unmatched. There are 16 residues in the CDR3. CDR3 sequence (DNA): TGTGCCTGGAGTGACCCCATGGGAGACAGGGTCTACGAGCAGTACTTC. Translated: CAWSDPMGDRVYEQYF.

The chain uses TRBV4-1 and TRBJ1-5; D not resolved. CDR1 and CDR2 from the germline V gene are MGHRA and YSYEKL. Deletions cut 7 bases from V and 1 base from J, with 11 bases between. The CDR3 contains 14 residues. CDR3 in DNA: TGCGCCAGCACCCTAGATGGGAGCAATCAGCCCCAGCATTTT. Translated: CASTLDGSNQPQHF.

The chain combines TRBV5-7 with TRBJ1-1, with D possibly matching TRBD1 (5 bases). TRBV5-7 qualifies as an ORF whose function is uncertain. The CDR3 runs to 13 residues. V lost 4 bases and J 11 bases, leaving 18 bases between the germline ends. The CDR3 DNA reads as TGTGCCAGCAGCCAAGTTTTTCGACAGAGGGCTTTCTTT. This codes for CASSQVFRQRAFF.

This CDR3 reads CATSRDRGRNEQYF. The CDR3 DNA follows: TGTGCCACCAGCAGAGACAGGGGAAGGAACGAGCAGTACTTC. The chain combines TRBV15 with TRBJ2-7; weak D call: TRBD1 (6 bases). The CDR3 runs 14 residues. The V and J ends lost 0 bases and 5 bases respectively, with 11 bases between them. The germline V gene encodes CDR1 LNHNV and CDR2 YYDKDF (reference sequence).

The J gene is TRBJ2-7, the V gene TRBV6-6, with TRBD1 identical over 7 bases. The germline gives CDR1 MNHNY, CDR2 SVGAGI (reference sequence). The V and J ends lost 2 bases and 3 bases, in that order; junction bases with no gene match: 4. The CDR3 is 14 amino acids. CDR3 region: CASSYEGARYEQYF. Written as DNA, the CDR3 is TGTGCCAGCAGTTACGAGGGGGCCCGCTACGAGCAGTACTTC.

The chain combines TRBV20-1 with TRBJ2-7, with a possible D match to TRBD2 (5 bases). Germline CDR1 DFQATT, CDR2 SNEGSKA (reference sequence). Trimming took off 5 bases at V and 5 bases at J, with 10 bases between the two ends. This CDR3 has 11 residues. The CDR3 DNA reads TGCAGTGCTGGCGGGCTTAACGAGCAGTACTTC. Protein sequence: CSAGGLNEQYF.

V is TRBV10-3 and J is TRBJ2-1; 10 bases line up with TRBD1. Looked up from germline, CDR1 is ENHRY and CDR2 is SYGVKD. The CDR3 covers 16 residues. The J segment lost 4 bases and the V segment lost 5 bases, leaving 8 bases of the junction unmatched. DNA for the CDR3: TGTGCCATCAGTCTGTCCCGGGACAGGGGATACAATGAGCAGTTCTTC. It yields the protein CAISLSRDRGYNEQFF.

The chain links TRBV6-5 to TRBJ1-3, with 9 bases matching TRBD1. Germline trimming cut 8 bases from V and 3 bases from J; bases unmatched to any gene: 5. CDR3 size: 14 residues. Germline-derived CDR1 and CDR2 are MNHEY and SVGAGI. The CDR3 protein is CASAGQGLGNTIYF. CDR3 nucleotide sequence: TGTGCCAGCGCAGGACAGGGGCTTGGAAACACCATATATTTT.

This clone is termed medium-sized (0.01 to 0.1%). Other DNA sequences from this sample encode an identical CDR3 as well. The genes are TRBV5-1 and TRBJ1-1; 7 bases align to TRBD1. Per germline, CDR1 SGHRS and CDR2 YFSETQ. This CDR3 is 15 amino acids long. The ends lost 4 bases at V and 0 bases at J; junction bases unmatched: 6. The CDR3 bases are TGCGCCAGCAGCATAACCGGGACAGTGAACACTGAAGCTTTCTTT. As protein: CASSITGTVNTEAFF.

The J gene is TRBJ2-1, the V gene TRBV6-1; TRBD1 matches 7 bases. Germline trimming cut 4 bases from V and 5 bases from J; bases unmatched to any gene: 14. This CDR3 spans 17 amino acids. Germline assignment: CDR1 MNHNS and CDR2 SASEGT. The CDR3 spells CASSGTLDRVYHNEQFF. CDR3 sequence (DNA): TGTGCCAGCAGTGGGACCTTAGACAGGGTATACCACAATGAGCAGTTCTTC.

This clone occurred once. J is TRBJ2-4 and V is TRBV18; 7 nucleotides agree with TRBD1. Per the germline V gene, CDR1 is KGHSH and CDR2 is LQKENI. The J segment lost 0 bases and the V segment lost 8 bases, leaving 16 bases of the junction unmatched. This CDR3 has 18 residues. CDR3 bases: TGTGCCAGCACTTCAACCGCCCCGGGACAGCTAGCCAAAAACATTCAGTACTTC. Translating it yields CASTSTAPGQLAKNIQYF.

The chain joins TRBV10-3 to TRBJ1-3, with D uncertain. Trimming pared 6 bases from V and 4 bases from J, leaving 22 bases between. This CDR3 has 17 residues. The germline V gene encodes CDR1 ENHRY and CDR2 SYGVKD. The chain's CDR3 is CAISAGFGSSGGNTIYF. The CDR3 DNA reads TGTGCCATCAGCGCCGGATTTGGATCCTCGGGGGGAAACACCATATATTTT.

On this clone itself: Other DNA sequences of this sample code for an identical CDR3. The rearrangement uses TRBV6-4 and TRBJ2-3, with D uncertain. Trimming shortened V by 0 bases and J by 1 base, and 5 bases separated the two germline ends. Germline-derived CDR1 and CDR2 are MRHNA and SNTAGT. The CDR3 loop spans 14 amino acids. CDR3 region: CASSDSQGTDTQYF. In nucleotides, the CDR3 is TGTGCCAGCAGTGACTCGCAGGGCACAGATACGCAGTATTTT.

This chain uses TRBV2 with TRBJ1-6; no firm D call. V was shortened by 8 bases and J by 3 bases, with 11 bases between the two germline ends. The CDR3 covers 14 residues. CDR1 SNHLY and CDR2 FYNNEI come from the germline V gene. CDR3 residues: CASLLGYYNSPLHF. The CDR3 region has the DNA TGTGCCAGCTTGCTCGGATACTATAATTCACCCCTCCACTTT.

This rearrangement joins TRBV10-3 to TRBJ1-1; the D is unclear. V was clipped by 3 bases and J by 0 bases, with 5 bases between them. Germline assignment: CDR1 ENHRY and CDR2 SYGVKD. The CDR3 sequence is 13 residues long. CDR3 residues: CAISDTMNTEAFF. For the CDR3, the DNA is TGTGCCATCAGTGACACCATGAACACTGAAGCTTTCTTT.

V gene TRBV2 combines with J gene TRBJ2-7, with D maybe TRBD1 (5 bases). The V and J ends lost 3 bases and 1 base respectively, with 13 bases between them. The V gene's germline CDR1 is SNHLY and CDR2 FYNNEI. The CDR3 covers 15 residues. This chain's CDR3 is CASSDLAGLSYEQYF. CDR3 sequence (DNA): TGTGCCAGCAGTGATCTTGCAGGGTTGTCCTACGAGCAGTACTTC.

The chain joins TRBV30 to TRBJ2-3; 7 bases are shared with TRBD1. V gave up 3 bases and J gave up 1 base; unmatched junction bases: 7. Germline loops: CDR1 GTSNPN, CDR2 SVGIG (reference sequence). The CDR3 length is 15 residues. CDR3 amino acids: CAWSQGVGGTDTQYF. The DNA of the CDR3 is TGTGCCTGGAGCCAGGGGGTTGGGGGCACAGATACGCAGTATTTT.

V and J are TRBV10-1 and TRBJ2-2; D is uncertain. The V and J ends lost 5 bases and 3 bases respectively, with 10 bases between them. There are 14 residues in the CDR3. Germline V gene data show CDR1 as WNHNN and CDR2 as SYGVQD (reference sequence). The CDR3 DNA sequence: TGCGCCAGCAGTCCTGGCAGAGACACCGGGGAGCTGTTTTTT. This gives the protein CASSPGRDTGELFF.

This chain joins TRBV29-1 and TRBJ1-1; unclear D gene. Germline V CDR1 and CDR2: SQVTM, ANQGSEA. V lost 5 bases, J lost 1 base, and 5 bases lay in between. The CDR3 runs 11 residues. CDR3 nucleotide sequence: TGCAGCGTTACTAAGAACACTGAAGCTTTCTTT. Translated: CSVTKNTEAFF.

J is TRBJ1-6 and V is TRBV27; D not certain. The CDR3 is made up of 16 amino acids. Germline CDR1 MNHEY, CDR2 SMNVEV (reference sequence). The ends were cut back, 5 bases at V and 3 bases at J, with 14 bases in the middle. CDR3 DNA: TGTGCCAGCAGTGTCAGTGACCCTTACTATAATTCACCCCTCCACTTT. It encodes CASSVSDPYYNSPLHF.

The chain is built from TRBV5-1 and TRBJ1-1; unclear D gene. The CDR3 consists of 15 residues. The V and J ends lost 0 bases and 1 base respectively, with 10 bases between them. Germline lookup yields CDR1 SGHRS and CDR2 YFSETQ. The CDR3 is CASSLENTANTEAFF. In nucleotides, the CDR3 is TGCGCCAGCAGCTTGGAAAACACGGCGAACACTGAAGCTTTCTTT.